One sample yielded the 32 T cell receptor beta chains listed below, sequenced in a study of blood T cell repertoires in COVID-19. Clones were read by immunoSEQ multiplex PCR, and TCRdb kept only the in-frame ones, dropping some. Here the sample spans tens of thousands of clones, around 90% being singletons. Sequenced sample: peripheral blood. These receptors originate from a man aged 50 to 59 with active COVID-19.

A few counts support this clone. The chain links TRBV7-9 to TRBJ2-7, with D unclear. Germline V lookup: CDR1 SEHNR, CDR2 FQNEAQ (reference sequence). V was shortened by 5 bases and J by 0 bases, with 8 bases between the two germline ends. CDR3 length equals 13 residues. CDR3 sequence: CASSPWASYEQYF. CDR3 sequence (DNA): TGTGCCAGCAGCCCCTGGGCCTCCTACGAGCAGTACTTC.

The chain's CDR3 is CASSSGLGNQPQHF. The CDR3 nucleotides read TGTGCCAGCAGCTCAGGGCTCGGCAATCAGCCCCAGCATTTT. The chain combines TRBV6-6 with TRBJ1-5; weak D call: TRBD1 (5 bases). This CDR3 spans 14 amino acids. With 6 bases removed from V and 2 bases from J, the gap between germline ends came to 11 bases. Per the germline V gene, CDR1 is MNHNY and CDR2 is SVGAGI (reference sequence).

The CDR3 sequence: CASSPEVNQPQHF. The DNA of the CDR3 is TGTGCCAGCTCCCCGGAGGTTAATCAGCCCCAGCATTTT. V gene TRBV18 combines with J gene TRBJ1-5; D unclear. The CDR3 is 13 residues long. CDR1 and CDR2 from the germline V gene are KGHSH and LQKENI. V was pared by 6 bases and J by 4 bases, with 10 bases between.

The chain links TRBV7-3 to TRBJ2-6; the D is unclear. The CDR3 is 13 amino acids. Deletions cut 7 bases from V and 4 bases from J, with 8 bases between. Germline V lookup: CDR1 SGHTA, CDR2 FQGTGA. CDR3 coding DNA: TGTGCCAGCACCCCCTCGGGGGCCAACGTCCTGACTTTC. Translating it yields CASTPSGANVLTF.

The gene calls are TRBV6-5 and TRBJ2-1; 8 bases match TRBD1. Trimming removed 6 bases from V and 9 bases from J; junction bases left unmatched: 13. CDR1 is MNHEY, CDR2 SVGAGI, per germline. The CDR3 is 15 amino acids. In DNA form, the CDR3 reads TGTGCCAGCAGAGAGGCAGGGGGCGTTCCGGGTGAGCAGTTCTTC. Residues: CASREAGGVPGEQFF.

The rearrangement joins TRBV18 to TRBJ1-2; D might be TRBD1 (5 bases). Germline CDR1 and CDR2: KGHSH and LQKENI. This CDR3 has 12 residues. Trimming left V 5 bases short and J 8 bases short, with 12 bases between. The CDR3 loop reads CASSALGQGYTF. CDR3 nucleotides: TGTGCCAGCTCAGCTCTGGGGCAAGGCTACACCTTC. The whole variable domain, filled in from reference TRBV18 and TRBJ1-2, reads NAGVMQNPRHLVRRRGQEARLRCSPMKGHSHVYWYRQLPEEGLKFMVYLQKENIIDESGMPKERFSAEFPKEGPSILRIQQVVRGDSAAYFCASSALGQGYTFGSGTRLTVV.

The chain joins TRBV2 to TRBJ1-1; weak D call: TRBD1 (6 bases). Germline V CDR1 and CDR2: SNHLY, FYNNEI. This CDR3 contains 15 residues. Trimming removed 2 bases from V and 4 bases from J, with 14 bases in between. The CDR3 bases are TGTGCCAGCAGTGAATTACAGGGCCCTTTCACTGAAGCTTTCTTT. Its translation is CASSELQGPFTEAFF.

V gene TRBV7-2 combines with J gene TRBJ2-3; D might be TRBD2 (5 bases). The CDR3 loop spans 14 amino acids. The ends were cut back, 2 bases at V and 1 base at J, with 7 bases in the middle. Germline CDR1 is SGHTA and CDR2 is FQGNSA. This chain's CDR3 is CASSLKAGTDTQYF. The CDR3 DNA reads as TGTGCCAGCAGCTTAAAAGCGGGCACAGATACGCAGTATTTT.

This clone is a singleton in its sample. This chain joins TRBV28 and TRBJ2-1, with 11 bases fitting TRBD2. Germline-derived CDR1 and CDR2 are MDHEN and SYDVKM. The CDR3 is 16 amino acids. V lost 6 bases, J lost 1 base, and 5 bases stayed unmatched. The chain's CDR3 is CASSTSGGPSYNEQFF. CDR3 bases: TGTGCCAGCAGCACTAGCGGGGGACCTTCCTACAATGAGCAGTTCTTC.

The V call is TRBV9, the J call TRBJ1-1; D call uncertain. Germline loops: CDR1 SGDLS, CDR2 YYNGEE. The V and J ends lost 2 bases and 1 base respectively, with 12 bases between them. The CDR3 is made up of 15 amino acids. The CDR3 DNA sequence: TGTGCCAGCAGCGTTGCCGTCGGGAAGAACACTGAAGCTTTCTTT. It encodes CASSVAVGKNTEAFF.

This chain uses TRBV30 with TRBJ1-2; D may be TRBD1 (6 bases). The CDR3 spans 16 residues. V was trimmed by 4 bases and J by 8 bases, leaving 26 bases between them. From germline, CDR1 is GTSNPN and CDR2 SVGIG (reference sequence). The CDR3 spells CAWNLRAAGVPRGYTF. For the CDR3, the DNA is TGTGCCTGGAACCTTAGGGCGGCAGGGGTTCCACGGGGCTACACCTTC.

The V and J genes are TRBV6-6 and TRBJ1-2, with D possibly matching TRBD1 (6 bases). Germline V gene data show CDR1 as MNHNY and CDR2 as SVGAGI (reference sequence). The V end was cut by 7 bases, the J end by 4 bases, with 22 bases between. This CDR3 comprises 16 residues. CDR3 sequence (DNA): TGTGCCAGCACCCATACAACAGGGACCCCCATCTATGGCTACACCTTC. Protein product: CASTHTTGTPIYGYTF.

This chain connects TRBV11-2 to TRBJ2-1; 8 bases fit TRBD2. The V segment lost 7 bases and the J segment 7 bases; nucleotides outside the gene matches: 6. Looked up from germline, CDR1 is SGHAT and CDR2 is FQNNGV. The CDR3 contains 13 residues. CDR3 region: CASIGLAGNEQFF. The CDR3 DNA follows: TGTGCCAGCATCGGACTAGCTGGAAATGAGCAGTTCTTC.

V is TRBV7-8 and J is TRBJ2-5; unclear D gene. The V gene's germline CDR1 is SGHVS and CDR2 FQNEAQ. Trimming took off 5 bases at V and 1 base at J, with 14 bases between the two ends. There are 15 residues in the CDR3. CDR3 nucleotide sequence: TGTGCCAGCAGCGAAGGCCGCGGCCCCCAAGAGACCCAGTACTTC. Amino acid sequence: CASSEGRGPQETQYF. Full variable domain (remainder filled in from reference TRBV7-8 and TRBJ2-5): GAGVSQSPRYKVAKRGQDVALRCDPISGHVSLFWYQQALGQGPEFLTYFQNEAQLDKSGLPSDRFFAERPEGSVSTLKIQRTQQEDSAVYLCASSEGRGPQETQYFGPGTRLLVL.

This clone was detected once. The CDR3 protein is CASSEYGGNTEAFF. Written as DNA, the CDR3 is TGTGCCAGCAGTGAATATGGAGGGAACACTGAAGCTTTCTTT. The rearrangement joins TRBV6-1 to TRBJ1-1; D call uncertain. In germline, CDR1 is MNHNS, CDR2 SASEGT. CDR3 length equals 14 residues. V lost 2 bases to trimming and J lost 1 base, with 8 bases between them.

This clone was recorded only once. The V call is TRBV3-1 (or the pseudogene TRBV3-2), the J call TRBJ2-7; possible D gene TRBD1, 6 bases. V was pared by 4 bases and J by 2 bases, with 21 bases between. Per germline, CDR1 LGHDT and CDR2 YNNKEL (reference sequence). The CDR3 totals 17 residues. The chain's CDR3 is CASSPPPGQGPAYEQYF. The DNA of the CDR3 is TGTGCCAGCAGCCCCCCCCCGGGTCAGGGGCCGGCCTACGAGCAGTACTTC.

This clone has just one count. J is TRBJ1-5 and V is TRBV6-5, with 8 bases lining up with TRBD1. V lost 8 bases to trimming and J lost 9 bases; unmatched junction nucleotides: 9. The length of the CDR3 is 13 residues. Germline V gene sequence: CDR1 MNHEY, CDR2 SVGAGI. CDR3 nucleotide sequence: TGTGCCAGCTCACCAGGGGGCGGAGGGCCCCAGCATTTT. It yields the protein CASSPGGGGPQHF.

The chain recombines TRBV12-3 or TRBV12-4 with TRBJ2-3; tentative D call: TRBD1 (6 bases). The germline V and J ends were trimmed by 6 bases and 8 bases, with 12 bases remaining between them. CDR3 length: 12 residues. Here the CDR3 DNA reads TGTGCCAGCAGCCCCAGGGGTGGTACGCAGTATTTT. Translating it yields CASSPRGGTQYF.

The V and J genes are TRBV5-4 and TRBJ2-3; TRBD1 matches 7 bases. CDR3 length: 14 amino acids. Trimming at V came to 5 bases and at J to 5 bases, leaving 8 bases not matched to a gene. Looked up from germline, CDR1 is SGHNT and CDR2 is YYREEE (reference sequence). The CDR3: CASRLDRAGDTQYF. CDR3 coding DNA: TGTGCCAGCAGACTCGACAGGGCGGGAGATACGCAGTATTTT.

The gene calls are TRBV5-4 and TRBJ1-1; D may be TRBD1 (6 bases). This CDR3 contains 12 residues. V shed 4 bases and J shed 3 bases, with 7 bases lying between them. Per germline, CDR1 SGHNT and CDR2 YYREEE (reference sequence). In DNA, the CDR3 is TGTGCCAGCAGCGGACAGTACACTGAAGCTTTCTTT. This sequence encodes CASSGQYTEAFF.

This chain connects TRBV2 to TRBJ1-1; TRBD1 might be the D (6 bases). The CDR3 length is 15 residues. CDR1 and CDR2 (germline): SNHLY, FYNNEI. V dropped 8 bases and J dropped 3 bases, with 19 bases sitting between them. For the CDR3, the DNA is TGTGCCAGCCAGAGGGAGGGCTCAGGGGACACTGAAGCTTTCTTT. It specifies CASQREGSGDTEAFF.

The genes are TRBV6-1 and TRBJ2-3; TRBD2 aligns across 9 bases. Losses at the gene ends were 2 bases for V and 10 bases for J; bases not matched to a gene: 7. The CDR3 is 14 amino acids. The germline CDR1 and CDR2 sequences are MNHNS and SASEGT. Here the CDR3 DNA reads TGTGCCAGCAGTGAACCGGCGGGGGGGGATTCGCAGTATTTT. Protein: CASSEPAGGDSQYF.

V usage is TRBV9 and J usage is TRBJ1-5; 8 nucleotides line up with TRBD1. V shed 4 bases and J 6 bases; nucleotides not matched to a gene: 6. The CDR3 extends over 14 amino acids. Per the germline V gene, CDR1 is SGDLS and CDR2 is YYNGEE. CDR3 bases: TGTGCCAGCAGCCCTGGACAGGGTCGTCAGCCCCAGCATTTT. This gives the protein CASSPGQGRQPQHF.

This chain joins TRBV7-9 and TRBJ1-6; D is ambiguous. There are 13 residues in the CDR3. V lost 5 bases and J 7 bases, leaving 9 bases between the germline ends. Germline loops: CDR1 SEHNR, CDR2 FQNEAQ (reference sequence). CDR3 in DNA: TGTGCCAGCAGCCCCGGAGGGAATTCACCCCTCCACTTT. Protein sequence: CASSPGGNSPLHF.

The rearrangement links TRBV15 to TRBJ2-1; D might be TRBD2 (5 bases). CDR3 length: 14 residues. The germline V gene has CDR1 LNHNV and CDR2 YYDKDF (reference sequence). Deletions cut 0 bases from V and 10 bases from J, with 13 bases between. In DNA form, the CDR3 reads TGTGCCACCAGCAGAGATCTAGCCATCAGAGAGCAGTTCTTC. Amino acid sequence: CATSRDLAIREQFF.

J is TRBJ2-1 and V is TRBV12-3 or TRBV12-4, with D hard to call. The CDR3 is 13 residues long. Trimming removed 5 bases from V and 9 bases from J, with 14 bases in between. The CDR3 DNA follows: TGTGCCAGCAGTCCGATGAGGCTAGGTGAGCAGTTCTTC. Translated: CASSPMRLGEQFF.

The rearrangement uses TRBV9 and TRBJ1-3, with a weak D call TRBD1 (6 bases). Trimming pared 3 bases from V and 0 bases from J, leaving 13 bases between. The germline V gene encodes CDR1 SGDLS and CDR2 YYNGEE. This CDR3 comprises 16 residues. CDR3 nucleotide sequence: TGTGCCAGCAGCGCCCAACAGGGTGGCTCTGGAAACACCATATATTTT. This translates into CASSAQQGGSGNTIYF. The entire variable domain, with the rest obtained from reference TRBV9 and TRBJ1-3, is as follows: DSGVTQTPKHLITATGQRVTLRCSPRSGDLSVYWYQQSLDQGLQFLIQYYNGEERAKGNILERFSAQQFPDLHSELNLSSLELGDSALYFCASSAQQGGSGNTIYFGEGSWLTVV.

The genes are TRBV3-1 (or the pseudogene TRBV3-2) and TRBJ1-2; a possible D gene is TRBD1 (5 bases). The CDR3 runs to 14 residues. Germline V lookup: CDR1 LGHDT, CDR2 YNNKEL (reference sequence). V dropped 4 bases and J dropped 5 bases, with 14 bases sitting between them. The CDR3 nucleotides read TGTGCCAGCAGCCGCGGGACGGCAGAATATGGCTACACCTTC. Residues: CASSRGTAEYGYTF.

The rearrangement joins TRBV6-5 to TRBJ1-2; weak D call: TRBD1 (5 bases). The CDR3 consists of 15 residues. The germline gives CDR1 MNHEY, CDR2 SVGAGI. V lost 7 bases, J lost 2 bases, and 17 bases lay in between. DNA of the CDR3: TGTGCCAGCACCACCGGGGGGAACATAAACTATGGCTACACCTTC. Translation gives CASTTGGNINYGYTF.

The chain combines TRBV10-3 with TRBJ2-3; D possibly corresponds to TRBD1 (5 bases). Germline CDR1 ENHRY, CDR2 SYGVKD. The V end lost 2 bases, the J end lost 6 bases, and 12 bases lay between the germline ends. This CDR3 has 14 amino acids. CDR3 in amino acids: CAISETSAGDTQYF. Here the CDR3 DNA reads TGTGCCATCAGTGAGACCTCAGCAGGGGATACGCAGTATTTT.

The rearrangement joins TRBV7-6 to TRBJ2-2, with 7 bases matching TRBD2. The ends lost 2 bases at V and 9 bases at J; junction bases unmatched: 6. Germline CDR1 and CDR2: SGHVS and FNYEAQ. This CDR3 region has 14 residues. The chain's CDR3 is CASSLSTGGRELFF. CDR3 coding DNA: TGTGCCAGCAGCTTATCAACGGGGGGAAGGGAGCTGTTTTTT.

The rearrangement joins TRBV18 to TRBJ1-4; D remains unclear. V lost 5 bases and J lost 3, with 13 bases in between. The CDR3 is 15 residues long. Germline assignment: CDR1 KGHSH and CDR2 LQKENI. CDR3 protein: CASSLPGSSNEKLFF. The DNA for the CDR3 is TGTGCCAGCTCATTACCGGGAAGTTCTAATGAAAAACTGTTTTTT.